This is a list of T cell receptor beta chains from one sample in a study of blood T cell repertoires in COVID-19. Data came from immunoSEQ multiplex PCR; TCRdb stores just in-frame clones and leaves some out. The data show under 200,000 clones, approximately 91% seen once. The sequencing sample was made of peripheral blood. The receptors shown here come from a man in his late teens or twenties with acute or convalescent COVID-19. Both conserved end residues are part of each CDR3. Fields, in order: CDR3 DNA, CDR3 protein, D gene, clone size, J gene, CDR3 length, V gene. D genes are given only for firm matches. Clone size, where shown, is once, few, many, or a class for clones that have expanded.

TGTGCCAGTAGTATTAGGGGGCCAGACTCCTACGAGCAGTACTTC	CASSIRGPDSYEQYF	TRBD1	NA	TRBJ2-7	15	TRBV19
TGCGCCAGCACCTTACTAGCGGGAGGATTCAATGAGCAGTTCTTC	CASTLLAGGFNEQFF	TRBD2	NA	TRBJ2-1	15	TRBV10-2
TGTGCCAGCAGTTTAGGGGGACAGGGGAACACTGAAGCTTTCTTT	CASSLGGQGNTEAFF	TRBD1	NA	TRBJ1-1	15	TRBV27
TGCGCCAGCAGTTCCGGGACAGGGGGCCTCGAGCAGTACTTC	CASSSGTGGLEQYF	TRBD1	NA	TRBJ2-7	14	TRBV5-1
TGTGCCAGCAGTTACTCTTCGGGTGGCTACACCTTC	CASSYSSGGYTF	NA	NA	TRBJ1-2	12	TRBV6-5
TGTGCCAGCAGCTTAGAGGGGGCGGCTGAAGCTTTCTTT	CASSLEGAAEAFF	TRBD1	NA	TRBJ1-1	13	TRBV5-6
TGCAGCGTAAAGGAGGGACAGGGGATCACTGAAGCTTTCTTT	CSVKEGQGITEAFF	TRBD1	few	TRBJ1-1	14	TRBV29-1
TGTGCCAGCAGGGACAGAGTCTACAATGAGCAGTTCTTC	CASRDRVYNEQFF	NA	NA	TRBJ2-1	13	TRBV11-2
TGTGCCATATCGGACAGGTTTAACACCGGGGAGCTGTTTTTT	CAISDRFNTGELFF	TRBD1	NA	TRBJ2-2	14	TRBV10-3
TGTGCCAGCAGAGGACTAGCGGGTACAGGCTCCTACAATGAGCAGTTCTTC	CASRGLAGTGSYNEQFF	TRBD2	NA	TRBJ2-1	17	TRBV5-6
TGTGCCAGCAGTTTAGTCCAGGGGTGGCCTCTGGAGCAGTACTTC	CASSLVQGWPLEQYF	NA	NA	TRBJ2-7	15	TRBV27
TGTGCCAGCGGACCCGAACCCAGACGACAGGGGTATAATTCACCCCTCCACTTT	CASGPEPRRQGYNSPLHF	TRBD1	NA	TRBJ1-6	18	TRBV7-6
TGTGCCAGCAGCGTAGGCGGTTCAGAGACCCAGTACTTC	CASSVGGSETQYF	NA	NA	TRBJ2-5	13	TRBV9
TGTGCCAGTAGTATACAGGGAAGTGGGGCCAACGTCCTGACTTTC	CASSIQGSGANVLTF	NA	NA	TRBJ2-6	15	TRBV19
TGTGCCAGCAGCCGCTGGCAGGAGGATGGGGGCTACACCTTC	CASSRWQEDGGYTF	NA	once	TRBJ1-2	14	TRBV2
TGTGCCAGCAGCTCAGCCGTGGACAGCTATCAGCCCCAGCATTTT	CASSSAVDSYQPQHF	NA	NA	TRBJ1-5	15	TRBV7-2
TGTGCCATCAGTATGGGGGCGGACTCACCCCTCCACTTT	CAISMGADSPLHF	NA	once	TRBJ1-6	13	TRBV10-3
TGTGCCAGCAGCTTGGTGTTTGGCGGGAGGGCTTACAATGAGCAGTTCTTC	CASSLVFGGRAYNEQFF	TRBD2	once	TRBJ2-1	17	TRBV5-4
TGCGCCAGCAGCTTAACGGGACTAGCCTACAATGAGCAGTTCTTC	CASSLTGLAYNEQFF	TRBD2	NA	TRBJ2-1	15	TRBV5-1
TGTGCCATTCACCTGACAGGGAGAAACATTCAGTACTTC	CAIHLTGRNIQYF	TRBD1	NA	TRBJ2-4	13	TRBV12-3/TRBV12-4
TGTGCCACCTCCGACAGGGGGTCTGGCTACACCTTC	CATSDRGSGYTF	TRBD1	NA	TRBJ1-2	12	TRBV10-3
TGTGCCAGCAGCTCCAGGGGACCCAACTATGGCTACACCTTC	CASSSRGPNYGYTF	NA	NA	TRBJ1-2	14	TRBV5-5
TGTGCCAGTACCACCCACAGGGACACCGGGGAGCTGTTTTTT	CASTTHRDTGELFF	NA	NA	TRBJ2-2	14	TRBV19
TGTGCCAGCAGCTTAGCCAGGCTCTCTGGAAACACCATATATTTT	CASSLARLSGNTIYF	NA	NA	TRBJ1-3	15	TRBV7-9
TGCGCCAGCAGCCCGACCTTCGCAGGGGCAGCCACTGAAGCTTTCTTT	CASSPTFAGAATEAFF	NA	NA	TRBJ1-1	16	TRBV4-1
TGTGCCAGCAGCTTACAAAACACCATATATTTT	CASSLQNTIYF	NA	once	TRBJ1-3	11	TRBV5-5
TGTGCCACCAGTAGGTCAGGGGGCGAGGAGCTGTTTTTT	CATSRSGGEELFF	TRBD1	NA	TRBJ2-2	13	TRBV24-1
TGTGCCAGCAGCCACTACCTGAACACTGAAGCTTTCTTT	CASSHYLNTEAFF	NA	NA	TRBJ1-1	13	TRBV11-3
TGTGCCAGCAAGCGAGGGACAGGGGGAAACTACGAGCAGTACTTC	CASKRGTGGNYEQYF	TRBD1	NA	TRBJ2-7	15	TRBV6-5
TGTGCCAGCAGTTCTCCCCACAGGGCGGACACTGAAGCTTTCTTT	CASSSPHRADTEAFF	NA	NA	TRBJ1-1	15	TRBV28
TGCGCCAGCAGCCCGATAGGGCGACAGGGTCGGGAGCAGTACTTC	CASSPIGRQGREQYF	TRBD1	NA	TRBJ2-7	15	TRBV5-1
TGTGCCACCAGTTTAAGACCCGACTTTAATTCACCCCTCCACTTT	CATSLRPDFNSPLHF	NA	few	TRBJ1-6	15	TRBV24-1
TGTGCCAGCATTAACGGACAGGTTGAAGAAAAACTGTTTTTT	CASINGQVEEKLFF	TRBD1	NA	TRBJ1-4	14	TRBV2
TGTGCCAGCCGGGTCCCAGGGGGCTCCTACGAGCAGTACTTC	CASRVPGGSYEQYF	TRBD1	NA	TRBJ2-7	14	TRBV6-5
TGTGCCAGCAGGCCGGGGGGGAATTCACCCCTCCACTTT	CASRPGGNSPLHF	NA	NA	TRBJ1-6	13	TRBV3-1/TRBV3-2
TGCAGCGTTGAAGTTCACAGGGGTGAGACCCAGTACTTC	CSVEVHRGETQYF	TRBD1	few	TRBJ2-5	13	TRBV29-1
TGCAGCGTTGTTCGAGGGTCCCAAGAGACCCAGTACTTC	CSVVRGSQETQYF	NA	NA	TRBJ2-5	13	TRBV29-1
TGTGCCAGCAGCTTAGCCGGAGGGCGCTCCTACAATGAGCAGTTCTTC	CASSLAGGRSYNEQFF	NA	NA	TRBJ2-1	16	TRBV7-9
TGTGCCAGCAGCTTGGGAGCAGGGGAAGACTATGGCTACACCTTC	CASSLGAGEDYGYTF	NA	NA	TRBJ1-2	15	TRBV5-4
TGCGCCAGCAAAGGGGGGGCCGGTAGCACTGAAGCTTTCTTT	CASKGGAGSTEAFF	NA	NA	TRBJ1-1	14	TRBV5-1
TGTGCCAGCAGTTACTCGGGGACTACGGAGACCCAGTACTTC	CASSYSGTTETQYF	TRBD2	NA	TRBJ2-5	14	TRBV6-5
TGTGCCAGCAGCTTCTCCGACGCGGGCGGCACTGAAGCTTTCTTT	CASSFSDAGGTEAFF	NA	NA	TRBJ1-1	15	TRBV11-2
TGTGCCAGTACGGCCGGGGGATGGGACTCTGAAGCTTTCTTT	CASTAGGWDSEAFF	NA	NA	TRBJ1-1	14	TRBV19
TGTGCTAGTGGCCAGGACTACTACAATGAGCAGTTCTTC	CASGQDYYNEQFF	NA	NA	TRBJ2-1	13	TRBV12-5
TGTGCCAGCAGCCCAGATACGTCGACAGGGGGTTCCCAAGAGACCCAGTACTTC	CASSPDTSTGGSQETQYF	TRBD1	once	TRBJ2-5	18	TRBV7-8
TGTGCCAGCAGCTTCCAGGCAGTAAACACCGGGGAGCTGTTTTTT	CASSFQAVNTGELFF	NA	NA	TRBJ2-2	15	TRBV7-6
TGTGCCAGCATCAGGGCAACTAATGAAAAACTGTTTTTT	CASIRATNEKLFF	NA	once	TRBJ1-4	13	TRBV2
TGTGCCAGCAGCTTGGGGGGGGAAGTGGCCGGGGAGCTGTTTTTT	CASSLGGEVAGELFF	NA	NA	TRBJ2-2	15	TRBV5-4